The 23 T cell receptor beta chains reported below all come from one sample, sequenced in a study of T-cell memory formation after mild COVID-19. Each CDR3 protein gets one entry after TCRdb re-called the 5' RACE reads with MiXCR. The table lists 300,000 to 400,000 distinct CDR3 sequences, 15% to 20% of them singletons. The sample taken for sequencing was PBMCs or a T cell subset sorted from them (not recorded which). Receptors originate from a man between 18 and 29 years old who had mild COVID-19 (a few samples of this study predate the infection). Cell type and time point are not known.

This chain joins TRBV6-1 and TRBJ2-1, with 9 positions matching TRBD1. Unmatched junction bases numbered 10, after V lost 6 bases and J lost 4 bases. The CDR3 runs 16 residues. Per the germline V gene, CDR1 is MNHNS and CDR2 is SASEGT. The CDR3 protein is CASSPKGDRAYNEQFF. CDR3 nucleotide sequence: TGTGCCAGCAGCCCAAAAGGGGACAGGGCTTACAATGAGCAGTTCTTC.

The rearrangement uses TRBV4-2 and TRBJ2-3; 11 nucleotides agree with TRBD2. J was trimmed by 6 bases and V by 1 base; bases with no gene match: 6. Germline-derived CDR1 and CDR2 are LGHNA and YNFKEQ. The CDR3 is made up of 16 amino acids. CDR3 coding DNA: TGTGCCAGCAGCCAAGTTAGCGGGGGGGCGGCGGATACGCAGTATTTT. This sequence encodes CASSQVSGGAADTQYF.

The V and J genes are TRBV5-1 and TRBJ2-5, with TRBD2 identical over 8 bases. This CDR3 contains 17 residues. CDR1 is SGHRS and CDR2 is YFSETQ in the germline V gene. Trimming removed 4 bases from V and 4 bases from J; junction bases left unmatched: 15. The CDR3 nucleotides are TGCGCCAGCAGCGCTGGGTCTAGCGGGCGAAGAGGAGAGACCCAGTACTTC. Protein product: CASSAGSSGRRGETQYF.

This chain uses TRBV29-1 with TRBJ2-5; D is possibly TRBD1 or TRBD2 (6 bases each). V lost 4 bases, J lost 5 bases, and 14 bases lay in between. The germline gives CDR1 SQVTM, CDR2 ANQGSEA. This CDR3 has 13 amino acids. The CDR3 bases are TGCAGCGTTGTGAGGGGGGCGACGGAGACCCAGTACTTC. This codes for CSVVRGATETQYF.

In this sample, this clonotype turned up a few times. V and J are TRBV4-1 and TRBJ2-3, with 12 nucleotides matching TRBD2. This CDR3 is built from 18 residues. Unmatched junction bases numbered 10, after V lost 0 bases and J lost 6 bases. CDR1 is MGHRA and CDR2 is YSYEKL in the germline V gene. CDR3 loop: CASSQENPSGGAADTQYF. In DNA form, the CDR3 reads TGCGCCAGCAGCCAAGAAAATCCTAGCGGGGGGGCAGCGGATACGCAGTATTTT.

There are many counts of this clonotype. The chain employs TRBV20-1 and TRBJ2-3, with D hard to call. V was cut by 3 bases and J by 5 bases, with 12 bases left in between. Per the germline V gene, CDR1 is DFQATT and CDR2 is SNEGSKA (reference sequence). The CDR3 sequence is 13 residues long. The CDR3 coding sequence is TGCAGTGCTAGGAGGAGCCCCAAAGATACGCAGTATTTT. Its protein product is CSARRSPKDTQYF.

This clonotype has only a few counts. The chain employs TRBV27 and TRBJ2-7; D possibly corresponds to TRBD2 (6 bases). Deletions cut 5 bases from V and 5 bases from J, with 13 bases between. The germline gives CDR1 MNHEY, CDR2 SMNVEV (reference sequence). The CDR3 runs 13 residues. CDR3 bases: TGTGCCAGCAGTACCCCTGGGGAGGACGAGCAGTACTTC. It codes for CASSTPGEDEQYF.

The table lists this clonotype with a few counts. The V call is TRBV7-9, the J call TRBJ2-4; unclear D gene. V lost 4 bases and J lost 8, with 12 bases in between. The CDR3 has 13 amino acids. Per germline, CDR1 SEHNR and CDR2 FQNEAQ (reference sequence). CDR3 region: CASSSHVRDIQYF. CDR3 nucleotides: TGTGCCAGCAGCTCGCACGTTCGGGACATTCAGTACTTC.

The sample holds a few counts of this clonotype. The J gene is TRBJ2-1, the V gene TRBV11-2, with a possible D match to TRBD2 (5 bases). The CDR3 spans 16 residues. V was clipped by 5 bases and J by 0 bases, with 14 bases between them. Per the germline V gene, CDR1 is SGHAT and CDR2 is FQNNGV. The CDR3 loop is CASSPLAGNSYNEQFF. CDR3 DNA: TGTGCCAGCAGCCCCTTGGCGGGCAACTCCTACAATGAGCAGTTCTTC.

The chain joins TRBV20-1 to TRBJ2-1, with a weak D call TRBD2 (6 bases). There are 13 residues in the CDR3. V dropped 1 base and J dropped 3 bases, with 7 bases sitting between them. Germline assignment: CDR1 DFQATT and CDR2 SNEGSKA (reference sequence). The CDR3 sequence is CSARATSYNEQFF. CDR3 in DNA: TGCAGTGCTAGAGCGACTAGCTACAATGAGCAGTTCTTC.

A few counts support this clonotype. This rearrangement joins TRBV29-1 to TRBJ1-2; possible D gene TRBD1, 6 bases. Trimming took 4 bases from V and 8 from J, leaving 8 bases between them. Germline V gene lookup returns CDR1 SQVTM and CDR2 ANQGSEA. The CDR3 loop spans 10 amino acids. The CDR3 loop is CSVVGGGYTF. As DNA, the CDR3 is TGCAGCGTTGTTGGGGGCGGCTACACCTTC.

This clonotype appeared a few times. The V and J genes are TRBV29-1 and TRBJ1-1, with TRBD1 matching over 10 bases. CDR3 size: 13 residues. Losses at the gene ends were 7 bases for V and 5 bases for J; bases not matched to a gene: 7. CDR1 and CDR2 (germline): SQVTM, ANQGSEA. CDR3 bases: TGCAGCGCCATGGGGACAGGGGTGACTGAAGCTTTCTTT. This translates into CSAMGTGVTEAFF.

The chain joins TRBV27 to TRBJ1-6; D uncertain. V lost 3 bases to trimming and J lost 9 bases, with 15 bases between them. CDR3 length equals 15 residues. In germline, CDR1 is MNHEY, CDR2 SMNVEV (reference sequence). The CDR3 sequence is CASSFTPSYGSPLHF. The CDR3 DNA reads as TGTGCCAGCAGTTTTACCCCATCATATGGTTCACCCCTCCACTTT.

The V call is TRBV4-3, the J call TRBJ2-1; D remains unclear. Germline V gives CDR1 LGHNA, CDR2 YSLEER. With 0 bases removed from V and 7 bases from J, the gap between germline ends came to 7 bases. The CDR3 contains 13 residues. This CDR3 reads CASSQEGWNEQFF. The CDR3 DNA reads TGCGCCAGCAGCCAAGAGGGGTGGAATGAGCAGTTCTTC.

The chain employs TRBV12-3 or TRBV12-4 and TRBJ2-2; TRBD1 is a possible D gene (6 bases). CDR3 length equals 14 residues. V was pared by 5 bases and J by 5 bases, with 12 bases between. DNA of the CDR3: TGTGCCAGCAGTCAACAGAGGGGGACCGGGGAGCTGTTTTTT. Amino acid sequence: CASSQQRGTGELFF.

The chain has TRBV20-1 and TRBJ1-5; D is perhaps TRBD1 (5 bases). From germline, CDR1 is DFQATT and CDR2 SNEGSKA (reference sequence). Trimming stripped 2 bases from V and 4 bases from J, with 15 bases between. The CDR3 loop spans 15 amino acids. CDR3 bases: TGCAGTGCTAGAACAGGAACTAGGAGTAATCAGCCCCAGCATTTT. Its protein product is CSARTGTRSNQPQHF.

The chain links TRBV20-1 to TRBJ2-7; D possibly matches TRBD1 or TRBD2 (5 bases each). The germline CDR1 and CDR2 sequences are DFQATT and SNEGSKA (reference sequence). This CDR3 has 14 residues. V lost 5 bases to trimming and J lost 2 bases, with 16 bases between them. This chain's CDR3 is CSAARPGPAYEQYF. In DNA, the CDR3 is TGCAGTGCTGCACGTCCGGGACCGGCCTACGAGCAGTACTTC.

This clonotype was seen ten or more times. This chain links TRBV7-2 with TRBJ2-7; TRBD1 is a possible D gene (6 bases). The V and J ends lost 1 base and 3 bases respectively, with 10 bases between them. This CDR3 is 14 amino acids long. Per the germline V gene, CDR1 is SGHTA and CDR2 is FQGNSA. CDR3 sequence reads: CASSLERGYYEQYV. The CDR3 DNA sequence: TGTGCCAGCAGCTTAGAAAGGGGGTACTACGAGCAGTACGTC.

The chain uses TRBV5-4 and TRBJ2-7; 9 bases fit TRBD1. The CDR3 contains 14 residues. Germline V CDR1 and CDR2: SGHNT, YYREEE (reference sequence). J was trimmed by 4 bases and V by 3 bases; bases with no gene match: 5. This CDR3 is CASSSGTGMYEQYV. The CDR3 region has the DNA TGTGCCAGCAGCTCCGGGACAGGGATGTACGAGCAGTACGTC.

The genes are TRBV10-3 and TRBJ1-1; D possibly corresponds to TRBD1 (6 bases). CDR1 ENHRY and CDR2 SYGVKD come from the germline V gene. Trimming removed 8 bases from V and 3 bases from J, with 10 bases in between. This CDR3 is 12 amino acids long. The CDR3 nucleotides are TGTGCCATCGAGGGGGACGACACTGAAGCTTTCTTT. Translation gives CAIEGDDTEAFF.

The chain combines TRBV3-1 with TRBJ2-1; D unclear. Trimming stripped 0 bases from V and 2 bases from J, with 8 bases between. CDR1 and CDR2 (germline): LGHDT, YNNKEL (reference sequence). This CDR3 has 15 residues. The CDR3 reads CASSQDTVPYNEQFF. CDR3 DNA sequence: TGTGCCAGCAGCCAAGATACCGTGCCCTACAATGAGCAGTTCTTC.

This clonotype has only a few counts. The chain recombines TRBV11-2 with TRBJ2-7; D unclear. CDR1 is SGHAT, CDR2 FQNNGV, per germline. The CDR3 extends over 13 amino acids. The V end lost 4 bases, the J end lost 7 bases, and 14 bases lay between the germline ends. The CDR3 DNA sequence: TGTGCCAGCAGCTGGGATTCCCTGGGGGAGCAGTACGTC. Amino acid sequence: CASSWDSLGEQYV.

The rearrangement links TRBV20-1 to TRBJ2-1, with 10 bases identical to TRBD2. This CDR3 is built from 15 residues. CDR1 and CDR2 from the germline V gene are DFQATT and SNEGSKA (reference sequence). V shed 1 base and J 5 bases; nucleotides not matched to a gene: 5. CDR3 amino acids: CSARVSSGGDNEQFF. The CDR3 DNA sequence: TGCAGTGCTAGAGTCTCTAGCGGGGGTGACAATGAGCAGTTCTTC.